Listed below are T cell receptor beta chains from one sample, sequenced in a study of blood T cell repertoires in COVID-19. Repertoires were generated with immunoSEQ multiplex PCR, while TCRdb's copy carries only in-frame clones and drops some. The table lists 400,000 or so clones, 70% to 90% of them singletons, with roughly 0.78% in the top ten. The sequencing sample was made of peripheral blood. Receptors were obtained from a man between 18 and 35 years old with COVID-19, enrolled during active disease. The CDR3 runs from the conserved cysteine through the conserved F or W. A D gene is named only where the DNA matches it firmly. Clone size is not always given. Where it is, it says once, few, many or a class for expanded clones.

>TRBV18|TRBJ2-7|NA|TRBD1
TGTGCCAGCTCACCGACAGGGGGTCGTTATGAGCAGTACTTC
CASSPTGGRYEQYF
>TRBV9|TRBJ2-1|once|TRBD2
TGTGCCAGCAGCGTAGTAGGACTAGCGGGCAATGAGCAGTTCTTC
CASSVVGLAGNEQFF
>TRBV7-9|TRBJ2-3|NA|NA
TGTGCTATCGAAGCGAATAGCACAGATACGCAGTATTTT
CAIEANSTDTQYF
>TRBV24-1|TRBJ2-2|NA|NA
TGTGCCACTGGGTACGGGGAACCCGGGGAGCTGTTTTTT
CATGYGEPGELFF
>TRBV11-3|TRBJ2-3|NA|TRBD1
TGTGCCAGCCTTCCTCGAGGGGACAGGAGCACAGATACGCAGTATTTT
CASLPRGDRSTDTQYF
>TRBV5-4|TRBJ2-3|NA|TRBD2
TGTGCCAGCAGCTTGGAATCAGGACTAGTCACAGATACGCAGTATTTT
CASSLESGLVTDTQYF
>TRBV5-4|TRBJ1-2|NA|NA
TGTGCCAGCAGTCGTAAAGGGGGAACGTATGGCTACACCTTC
CASSRKGGTYGYTF
>TRBV5-5|TRBJ2-5|NA|TRBD1
TGTGCCAGCAGCGGACGGACAGGAGAAGAGACCCAGTACTTC
CASSGRTGEETQYF
>TRBV7-3|TRBJ2-5|few|TRBD2
TGTGCCAGCAGCTCACTAGCGGGAGAAGAGACCCAGTACTTC
CASSSLAGEETQYF
>TRBV29-1|TRBJ2-2|NA|TRBD2
TGCAGCGTTGAAGTTGTGACTAGCGGAGCGGGCGGGGAGCTGTTTTTT
CSVEVVTSGAGGELFF
>TRBV7-9|TRBJ2-7|NA|NA
TGTGCCAGCAGCTGGGGGGATAGCTCCACCTACGAGCAGTACTTC
CASSWGDSSTYEQYF
>TRBV24-1|TRBJ2-2|NA|TRBD2
TGTGCCACCAGTGATCCTTTGGTGAGACTAGCGGGAGGGCCTGGGGAGCTGTTTTTT
CATSDPLVRLAGGPGELFF
>TRBV2|TRBJ2-3|NA|TRBD2
TGTGCCAGCAGCTGGACTAGCGGGGTCACAGATACGCAGTATTTT
CASSWTSGVTDTQYF
>TRBV7-8|TRBJ1-2|NA|NA
TGTGCCAGCAGCTTAGATTATCTCTATGGCTACACCTTC
CASSLDYLYGYTF
>TRBV7-8|TRBJ2-7|NA|TRBD1
TGTGCCAGCAGCCGCAGGACAGGGAATGGGTACGAGCAGTACTTC
CASSRRTGNGYEQYF
>TRBV29-1|TRBJ2-3|once|TRBD1
TGCAGCCTACGGACAGGGGGCACAGATACGCAGTATTTT
CSLRTGGTDTQYF
>TRBV27|TRBJ2-1|NA|TRBD2
TGTGCCAGCAGTCGCCGACTAGCGGGAGATCATGAGCAGTTCTTC
CASSRRLAGDHEQFF
>TRBV29-1|TRBJ1-5|NA|NA
TGCAGCGTTGAAGATGGCGGTAGCAATCAGCCCCAGCATTTT
CSVEDGGSNQPQHF
>TRBV2|TRBJ2-7|NA|NA
TGTGCCAGCAGTCCGGCCTACGAGCAGTACTTC
CASSPAYEQYF
>TRBV29-1|TRBJ2-5|NA|TRBD2
TGCAGCGTTGAATTTTATCTAGCGGGATTACAAGAGACCCAGTACTTC
CSVEFYLAGLQETQYF
>TRBV5-4|TRBJ1-2|NA|TRBD1
TGTGCCAGCAGTCTTCCCCAGGGGGCGAAAAAGAATGGCTACACCTTC
CASSLPQGAKKNGYTF
>TRBV6-5|TRBJ2-3|NA|TRBD2
TGTGCCAGCAGTTACTCGAGCGGGGGCACAGATACGCAGTATTTT
CASSYSSGGTDTQYF
>TRBV7-6|TRBJ2-1|NA|TRBD2
TGTGCCAGCAGCCCAAGGACTAGCGGGGGGGCTGACATCAATGAGCAGTTCTTC
CASSPRTSGGADINEQFF
>TRBV19|TRBJ2-7|NA|NA
TGTGCCAGTAGTAGTGGACTCCTAGGATCCTACGAGCAGTACTTC
CASSSGLLGSYEQYF
>TRBV16|TRBJ1-6|NA|TRBD1
TGTGCCAGCAGCCACCTGGACAGGAATTCACCCCTCCACTTT
CASSHLDRNSPLHF
>TRBV20-1|TRBJ2-7|NA|NA
TGCAGTGCTGGACTGAACTACGAGCAGTACTTC
CSAGLNYEQYF